This TCR beta chain came from a study of T cell repertoires in cytomegalovirus infection. Study-wide background: The authors relied on CMV epitopes, both recently identified HLA-C-restricted and well-studied HLA-B-restricted. CMV infection together with matching HLA type was indicated by public TCR beta signatures.

This CDR3 comprises 15 residues. The germline CDR1 and CDR2 sequences are MNHNS and SASEGT. V dropped 4 bases and J dropped 5 bases, with 12 bases sitting between them. Regarding the study as a whole: The ex vivo response was dominated by HLA-C-restricted CMV-specific TCR beta clonotypes.

As to this clonotype: Its target is unknown.

MiXCR, applied by TCRdb to the reads, yields one record per CDR3 protein. There are a few hundred thousand distinct CDR3 sequences in the sample; almost 40% occur only once, and 48% lies in the top ten. Source: cultured PBMCs, taken from culture after CMV antigen stimulation. This chain joins TRBV6-1 and TRBJ1-6; tentative D call: TRBD1 (5 bases). This receptor was taken from a human donor in good health (CMV status not recorded). Some clones in this sample may be carry-over from other donors' samples. The chain's CDR3 is CASSGQGLHNSPLHF. Here the CDR3 DNA reads TGTGCCAGCAGTGGGCAGGGCCTCCATAATTCACCCCTCCACTTT.